This is a list of T cell receptor beta chains from one sample in a study of shared clonotypes between healthy human individuals. The data were produced by immunoSEQ multiplex PCR, yet TCRdb's version contains in-frame clones alone and is incomplete. The sample lists some 2 million clones; about 95% were seen once. Material for sequencing was naive CD8+ T cells sorted from blood. Receptor source: a man younger than 30 in good health. The conserved cysteine and the conserved F or W are not part of the CDR3 here. D genes are given only for firm matches. Size is stated for part of the rows, as once, few or many counts, or as a class when the clone is expanded.

NA | TRBV7-9 | 14 | NA | ASSEPWGGSTDTQY
NA | TRBV7-9 | 13 | TRBD2 | ASSLTPGGSYEQY
NA | TRBV29-1 | 12 | NA | SVAPSNVPGELF
NA | TRBV7-9 | 13 | TRBD1 | ASSEGDRTLRGYT
NA | TRBV27 | 14 | NA | ASSFHWGGTNYGYT
NA | TRBV9 | 15 | NA | ASSVGGGALSGNTIY
NA | TRBV4-3 | 16 | TRBD2 | ASSQEAVAGRAYNEQF
NA | TRBV30 | 11 | NA | AWDSTMNTEAF
once | TRBV29-1 | 11 | NA | SAKMGSQNTQH
NA | TRBV6-1 | 12 | TRBD2 | ASTWREGFNEQF
NA | TRBV20-1 | 9 | NA | SATWGTEAF
NA | TRBV7-9 | 12 | NA | ASSFPEDLYEQY
NA | TRBV29-1 | 11 | TRBD1 | SVRGQTNYGYT
NA | TRBV2 | 15 | NA | ASSQTPRDIQGDTQY
NA | TRBV30 | 11 | NA | AWAPGSGYGYT
NA | TRBV19 | 12 | NA | ASSAYYSNQPQH
NA | TRBV6-1 | 13 | NA | ASSEATVPNYGYT
NA | TRBV6-5 | 13 | NA | ASSRTGTNDQPQH
NA | TRBV5-6 | 14 | TRBD1 | ASSADGTGALEPQH
NA | TRBV29-1 | 10 | NA | SVEAADTEAF
once | TRBV7-9 | 13 | NA | ASSNQGWKTDTQY
NA | TRBV30 | 11 | TRBD1 | AWSGQGDQPQH
once | TRBV9 | 13 | TRBD2 | ASSVGLAGSYEQY
NA | TRBV27 | 14 | TRBD1 | ASSLTGGGGGSGYT
NA | TRBV7-9 | 14 | TRBD2 | ASSLLAGEKQETQY
NA | TRBV14 | 13 | NA | ASSQRYGYGTEAF
NA | TRBV28 | 11 | NA | ASSFLRDDGYT
NA | TRBV11-2 | 13 | NA | ASSLGAGSYNEQF
NA | TRBV10-3 | 15 | TRBD2 | AISGREGGGNPYEQY
NA | TRBV9 | 12 | NA | ASTSTGSGNTIY
once | TRBV5-4 | 15 | NA | ASSLGPGTGVYNEQF
NA | TRBV7-2 | 13 | TRBD2 | ANSPGSGLAGVRY
NA | TRBV7-8 | 13 | NA | ASSLELLSTDTQY
NA | TRBV27 | 15 | NA | ASRDLAIDWGNSPLH
NA | TRBV27 | 13 | TRBD2 | ASSSHSGVPQEQY
NA | TRBV9 | 14 | TRBD2 | ASSVAATSGAYEQF
NA | TRBV4-1 | 12 | NA | ASSQLLRHFEAF
NA | TRBV30 | 11 | TRBD2 | AWLAGGPGEQF
NA | TRBV7-9 | 14 | NA | ASSWAFEPTNYGYT
NA | TRBV6-6 | 13 | NA | ASSYDGGAGYGYT
once | TRBV27 | 15 | NA | ASSLRQDLSGANVLT
NA | TRBV7-6 | 13 | TRBD2 | ASSQTSGSVDEQF
NA | TRBV27 | 12 | NA | ASSLAGGTYEQY
NA | TRBV10-2 | 13 | NA | ASSEGGGVPYEQY
NA | TRBV19 | 13 | NA | ASSSRWRGEEPQH
NA | TRBV6-5 | 14 | NA | ASSYSFGFAAYEQY
NA | TRBV5-1 | 13 | NA | ASATGVSSTGELF
NA | TRBV5-6 | 13 | NA | ASSLHPASQETQY
NA | TRBV5-1 | 14 | TRBD2 | ASSLLAGGRQETQY
NA | TRBV2 | 13 | TRBD1 | ASRSGTGVSDTQY
few | TRBV6-5 | 10 | NA | ASSGGSYEQY
NA | TRBV6-5 | 13 | TRBD2 | ASSPLAGSYNEQF
NA | TRBV6-5 | 12 | NA | ASSYGGNPYEQY